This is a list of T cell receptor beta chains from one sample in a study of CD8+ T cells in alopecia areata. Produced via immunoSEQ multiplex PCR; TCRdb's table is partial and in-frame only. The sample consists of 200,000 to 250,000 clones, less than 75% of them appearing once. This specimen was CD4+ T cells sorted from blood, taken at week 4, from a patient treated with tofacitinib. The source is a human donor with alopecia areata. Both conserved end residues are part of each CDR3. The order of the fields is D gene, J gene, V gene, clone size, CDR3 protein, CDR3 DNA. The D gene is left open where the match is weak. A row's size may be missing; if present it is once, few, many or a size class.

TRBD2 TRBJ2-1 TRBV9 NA CASSVQSSGGYNEQFF TGTGCCAGCAGCGTCCAATCTAGCGGGGGTTACAATGAGCAGTTCTTC
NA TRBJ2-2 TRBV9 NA CASSVAGVTGELFF TGTGCCAGCAGCGTTGCAGGGGTGACCGGGGAGCTGTTTTTT
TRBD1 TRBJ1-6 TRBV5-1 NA CASSLGPAGQTNSPLHF TGCGCCAGCAGCTTGGGTCCCGCGGGACAGACAAATTCACCCCTCCACTTT
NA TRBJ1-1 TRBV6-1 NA CASMTGSNTEAFF TGTGCCAGCATGACAGGATCGAACACTGAAGCTTTCTTT
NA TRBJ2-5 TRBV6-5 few CASSPLDTEETQYF TGTGCCAGCAGTCCACTGGATACTGAAGAGACCCAGTACTTC
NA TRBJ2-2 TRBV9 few CASSAGLLEGELFF TGTGCCAGCAGCGCCGGGCTACTAGAAGGGGAGCTGTTTTTT
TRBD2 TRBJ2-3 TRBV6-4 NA CASSDGTSGGDTQYF TGTGCCAGCAGTGACGGGACTAGCGGGGGAGATACGCAGTATTTT
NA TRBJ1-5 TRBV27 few CASKGSGYQPQHF TGTGCCAGCAAGGGCAGTGGTTATCAGCCCCAGCATTTT
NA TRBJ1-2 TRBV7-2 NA CASSLREYGYTF TGTGCCAGCAGCTTAAGGGAATATGGCTACACCTTC
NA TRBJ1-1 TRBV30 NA CAWSIRGTEAFF TGTGCCTGGAGTATAAGGGGCACTGAAGCTTTCTTT
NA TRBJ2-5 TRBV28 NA CASSSGGEKTQYF TGTGCCAGCAGTTCGGGGGGCGAAAAGACCCAGTACTTC
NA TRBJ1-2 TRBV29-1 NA CSVVAGGGYTF TGCAGCGTTGTGGCAGGCGGGGGCTACACCTTC
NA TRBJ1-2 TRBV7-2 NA CASSSRTDSNYGYTF TGTGCCAGCAGCTCCAGGACGGATTCTAACTATGGCTACACCTTC
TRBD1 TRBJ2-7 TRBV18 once CASSPLGQGGSEQYF TGTGCCAGCTCACCCCTGGGACAGGGTGGAAGCGAGCAGTACTTC
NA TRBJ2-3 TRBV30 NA CAWLDVADTQYF TGTGCCTGGTTAGACGTAGCAGATACGCAGTATTTT
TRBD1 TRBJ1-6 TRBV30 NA CAWTWDRSNSPLHF TGTGCCTGGACCTGGGACAGGTCGAATTCACCCCTCCACTTT
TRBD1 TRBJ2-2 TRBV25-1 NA CASSESRDRVTGELFF TGTGCCAGCAGTGAATCGCGGGACAGGGTAACCGGGGAGCTGTTTTTT
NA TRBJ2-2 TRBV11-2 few CASSLGDSRAGELFF TGTGCCAGCAGCTTAGGGGACTCCAGGGCCGGGGAGCTGTTTTTT
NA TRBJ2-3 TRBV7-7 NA CASSLGVTDTQYF TGTGCCAGCAGCTTGGGCGTCACAGATACGCAGTATTTT